Below are 8 T cell receptor beta chains sequenced from a single sample in a study of cytomegalovirus exposure and HLA in healthy donors. Vbeta (60) and Jbeta (13) primers were used in the PCR. Produced via immunoSEQ multiplex PCR; TCRdb's table is partial and in-frame only. This repertoire shows approximately 190,000 clones, around 85% found once; its top ten account for 6.3%. Sequenced material: PBMCs. Every receptor here comes from a man aged 35 to 55 in good health and CMV-seropositive.

The chain recombines TRBV19 with TRBJ1-2; 7 bases fit TRBD1. CDR3 length: 15 residues. Germline V lookup: CDR1 LNHDA, CDR2 SQIVND (reference sequence). Trimming took 5 bases from V and 4 from J; bases not matched to a gene: 10. The CDR3 bases are TGTGCCAGTAGTCCAGGACCGGGACAGACCTATGGCTACACCTTC. Translating it yields CASSPGPGQTYGYTF.

The rearrangement uses TRBV2 and TRBJ2-3; 11 bases fit TRBD2. Germline trimming cut 5 bases from V and 0 bases from J; bases unmatched to any gene: 4. In germline, CDR1 is SNHLY, CDR2 FYNNEI. The CDR3 has 16 amino acids. The CDR3 protein is CASSQTSGASTDTQYF. CDR3 coding DNA: TGTGCCAGCAGTCAGACTAGCGGGGCTAGCACAGATACGCAGTATTTT.

The V gene is TRBV5-1, the J gene TRBJ2-1; D may be TRBD1 (6 bases). Germline V gene lookup returns CDR1 SGHRS and CDR2 YFSETQ. V was trimmed by 0 bases and J by 9 bases, leaving 13 bases between them. The CDR3 runs 14 residues. For the CDR3, the DNA is TGCGCCAGCAGCTTGGGGCAGGGGATGGGTGAGCAGTTCTTC. It is translated as CASSLGQGMGEQFF. Based on the CDR3 plus reference TRBV5-1 and TRBJ2-1, the full variable domain is KAGVTQTPRYLIKTRGQQVTLSCSPISGHRSVSWYQQTPGQGLQFLFEYFSETQRNKGNFPGRFSGRQFSNSRSEMNVSTLELGDSALYLCASSLGQGMGEQFFGPGTRLTVL.

The chain is built from TRBV6-4 and TRBJ1-6; D not certain. Trimming pared 0 bases from V and 6 bases from J, leaving 9 bases between. The CDR3 extends over 15 amino acids. The germline V gene encodes CDR1 MRHNA and CDR2 SNTAGT. The DNA of the CDR3 is TGTGCCAGCAGTGACTCGCTCCGCGTTAATTCACCCCTCCACTTT. Translating it yields CASSDSLRVNSPLHF.

This chain links TRBV30 with TRBJ2-1; D gene ambiguous. CDR1 GTSNPN and CDR2 SVGIG come from the germline V gene (reference sequence). The V end was cut by 5 bases, the J end by 0 bases, with 8 bases between. This CDR3 is 13 amino acids long. DNA of the CDR3: TGTGCCTGGCAGAAAACCTCCTACAATGAGCAGTTCTTC. Protein product: CAWQKTSYNEQFF.

The V call is TRBV27, the J call TRBJ1-5, with D possibly TRBD1 on 6 matching bases. This CDR3 spans 15 amino acids. The germline V and J ends were trimmed by 8 bases and 0 bases, with 14 bases remaining between them. In germline, CDR1 is MNHEY, CDR2 SMNVEV (reference sequence). The CDR3 sequence: CASRTGQISNQPQHF. The CDR3 nucleotides read TGTGCCAGCCGAACAGGACAGATTAGCAATCAGCCCCAGCATTTT.

The chain couples TRBV5-6 to TRBJ2-1; no firm D call. Germline-derived CDR1 and CDR2 are SGHDT and YYEEEE. The CDR3 has 13 amino acids. V was cut by 5 bases and J by 3 bases, with 9 bases left in between. The CDR3 nucleotides read TGTGCCAGCAGTCGTCAGGACTACAATGAGCAGTTCTTC. It specifies CASSRQDYNEQFF.

V gene TRBV7-2 combines with J gene TRBJ2-3, with 9 nucleotides matching TRBD2. CDR3 size: 13 residues. Per germline, CDR1 SGHTA and CDR2 FQGNSA. For the CDR3, the DNA is TGTGCGTATTCTGCGGGGGGGACAGATACGCAGTATTTT. It yields the protein CAYSAGGTDTQYF.